This entry features one T cell receptor (beta chain) sequence. Its target is not known. The sample comes from a study of identical twins. General study findings and limits: Twins showed weaker excess sharing in their beta out-of-frame sequences.

With template switching, a universal primer site was added, and the cDNA carried unique molecular identifiers. TCRdb independently ran MiXCR on the 5' RACE reads; one entry per CDR3 protein. The sample has about 900,000 distinct CDR3 sequences, around 12% seen once. Per germline, CDR1 MDHEN and CDR2 SYDVKM. The CDR3 length is 14 residues. V lost 6 bases and J lost 7; bases outside the gene matches: 7. These data were likewise used in another study, on yellow fever vaccine responses in identical twins.

The specimen sequenced was PBMCs. The chain combines TRBV28 with TRBJ1-5; 9 bases match TRBD1. The clonotype was recovered from a woman aged 18-35 years in good health. The CDR3 sequence: CASRPGTGFQPQHF. CDR3 coding DNA: TGTGCCAGCAGACCCGGGACAGGGTTCCAGCCCCAGCATTTT.